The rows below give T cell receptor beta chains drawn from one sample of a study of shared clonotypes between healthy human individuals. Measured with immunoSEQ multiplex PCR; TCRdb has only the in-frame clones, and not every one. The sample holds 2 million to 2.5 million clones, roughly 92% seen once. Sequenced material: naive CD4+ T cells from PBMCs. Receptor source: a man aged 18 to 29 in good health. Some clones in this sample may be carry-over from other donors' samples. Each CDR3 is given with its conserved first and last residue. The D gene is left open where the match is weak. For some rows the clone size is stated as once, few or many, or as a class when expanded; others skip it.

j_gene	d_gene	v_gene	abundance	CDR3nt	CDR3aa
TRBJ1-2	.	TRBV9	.	TGTGCCAGCAGCGTCCGGGAGGGTGACTATGGCTACACCTTC	CASSVREGDYGYTF
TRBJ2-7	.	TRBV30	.	TGTGCCTGGAGTCTGCAGGCCTCCTACGAGCAGTACTTC	CAWSLQASYEQYF
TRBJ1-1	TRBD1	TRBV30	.	TGTGCCTGGAGTGTAAACAGGGGATACACTGAAGCTTTCTTT	CAWSVNRGYTEAFF
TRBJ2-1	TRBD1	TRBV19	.	TGTGCCAGTAGTACCCCCCCGAGGGGGCCCGCATTTGAGCAGTTCTTC	CASSTPPRGPAFEQFF
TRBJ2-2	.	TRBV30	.	TGTGCCTGCATAAAGGGGAGTCTGGGCGCCGGGGAGCTGTTTTTT	CACIKGSLGAGELFF
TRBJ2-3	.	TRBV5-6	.	TGTGCCAGCAGCCAAGTCACGGGAGTGGGCACAGATACGCAGTATTTT	CASSQVTGVGTDTQYF
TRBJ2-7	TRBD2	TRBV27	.	TGTGCCAGCAGTTTGGGCAGGGTAGCGGGCGAGCAGTACTTC	CASSLGRVAGEQYF
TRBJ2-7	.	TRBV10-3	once	TGTGCCATCAGTGAGAGTCAGATGGCAGGGAACTACGAGCAGTACTTC	CAISESQMAGNYEQYF
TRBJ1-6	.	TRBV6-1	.	TGTGCCAGCAGGGACTGGAATTCACCCCTCCACTTT	CASRDWNSPLHF
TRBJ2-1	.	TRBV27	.	TGTGCCAGCAGGGGACTTGGCGTTAGAAGCTCCTACAATGAGCAGTTCTTC	CASRGLGVRSSYNEQFF
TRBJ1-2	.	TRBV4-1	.	TGCGCCACTCGGGGGGCGGGACGGGGAAAAGCTAACTATGGCTACACCTTC	CATRGAGRGKANYGYTF
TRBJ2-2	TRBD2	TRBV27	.	TGTGCCAGCAGTCGACTAGCGGCTAACACCGGGGAGCTGTTTTTT	CASSRLAANTGELFF
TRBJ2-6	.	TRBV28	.	TGTGCCAGCCACCAAAGCTCTGGGGCCAACGTCCTGACTTTC	CASHQSSGANVLTF
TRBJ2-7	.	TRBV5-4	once	TGTGCCAGCAGCTTGACAGGCAGGGGAAGTTACGAGCAGTACTTC	CASSLTGRGSYEQYF
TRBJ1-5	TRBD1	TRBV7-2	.	TGTGCCAGCAGCGACAGGGCTCAGCAGCCCCAGCATTTT	CASSDRAQQPQHF
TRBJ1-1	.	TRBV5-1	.	TGCGCCAGCAGCTTGTTTTCAGTGTCAGTTCCCACTGAAGCTTTCTTT	CASSLFSVSVPTEAFF
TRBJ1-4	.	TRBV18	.	TGTGCCAGCTCACCCACCCAGTTGACTAATGAAAAACTGTTTTTT	CASSPTQLTNEKLFF
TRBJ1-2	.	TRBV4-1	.	TGCGCCAGCAGCAGCCGACAGAAAGACTTGTCCGGCTACACCTTC	CASSSRQKDLSGYTF
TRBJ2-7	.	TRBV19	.	TGTGCCAGTAGTATCCGCGGAGGGGAGCAGTACTTC	CASSIRGGEQYF
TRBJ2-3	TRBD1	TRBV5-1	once	TGCGCCAGCAGCTGGGACAGGGGCGCAGATACGCAGTATTTT	CASSWDRGADTQYF
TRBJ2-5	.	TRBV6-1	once	TGTGCCAGCAGTGCCACACAGGTCGGGGAGACCCAGTACTTC	CASSATQVGETQYF
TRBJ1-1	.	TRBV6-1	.	TGTGCCAGCAGCGAAACCCGGACGGAGTCGGGGAACACTGAAGCTTTCTTT	CASSETRTESGNTEAFF
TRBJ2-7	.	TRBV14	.	TGTGCCAGTGCGGACAGTTCCTACGAGCAGTACTTC	CASADSSYEQYF
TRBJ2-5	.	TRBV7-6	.	TGTGCCAGCAGCCATTTCAGGGAAGAGACCCAGTACTTC	CASSHFREETQYF
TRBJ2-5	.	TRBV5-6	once	TGTGCCAGCAGCTTTTTGGGTAAACAGACCCAGTACTTC	CASSFLGKQTQYF
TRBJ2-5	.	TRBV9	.	TGTGCCAGCAGCCAGACGCGGACATCAGGGAAGAAAGAGACCCAGTACTTC	CASSQTRTSGKKETQYF
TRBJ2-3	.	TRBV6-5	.	TGTGCCAGCAGTTACGATGCAGGCCTACCAGTTACGCAGTATTTT	CASSYDAGLPVTQYF
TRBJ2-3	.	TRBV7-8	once	TGTGCCAGCAGCGACGCTAGGGGGAATACGCAGTATTTT	CASSDARGNTQYF
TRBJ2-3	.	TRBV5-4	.	TGTGCCAGCAGCTCCCGCCCGGGGCGGAGGGCCCCAGATACGCAGTATTTT	CASSSRPGRRAPDTQYF
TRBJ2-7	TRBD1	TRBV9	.	TGTGCCAGCAGCTTAAAGGCAGGGGGACCCTACGAGCAGTACTTC	CASSLKAGGPYEQYF
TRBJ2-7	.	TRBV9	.	TGTGCCAGCAGCGCACTCGTCCAGGGGTACGAGCAGTACTTC	CASSALVQGYEQYF
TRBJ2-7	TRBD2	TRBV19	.	TGTGCCAGTAGTATAGGGGGACTAGCCTACTACGAGCAGTACTTC	CASSIGGLAYYEQYF
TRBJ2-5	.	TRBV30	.	TGTGCCTGGAGCGCCCCGGGCGAGACCCAGTACTTC	CAWSAPGETQYF
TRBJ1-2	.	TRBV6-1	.	TGTGCCAGCAGTGAAGCGGCAGGGGCTGGCTACACCTTC	CASSEAAGAGYTF
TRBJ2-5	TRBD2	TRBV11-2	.	TGTGCCAGCAACCAGGCGGGAGCAGAGACCCAGTACTTC	CASNQAGAETQYF
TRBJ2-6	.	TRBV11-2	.	TGTGCCAGCAGGAACTCTGGGGCCAACGTCCTGACTTTC	CASRNSGANVLTF
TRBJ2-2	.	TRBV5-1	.	TGCGCCAGCAGCAACCCCGGGGACACCGGGGAGCTGTTTTTT	CASSNPGDTGELFF
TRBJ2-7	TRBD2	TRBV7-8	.	TGTGCCAGCAGCCGAAGGACTAGCGGGACCTCCTACGAGCAGTACTTC	CASSRRTSGTSYEQYF
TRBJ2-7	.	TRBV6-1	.	TGTGCCAGCAGTGAAGCCGAGGGAAAGTACGAGCAGTACTTC	CASSEAEGKYEQYF
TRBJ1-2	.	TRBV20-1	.	TGCAGTGCTAGAGTCCGGGGCTACACCTTC	CSARVRGYTF
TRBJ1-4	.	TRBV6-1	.	TGTGCCAGCAGTGCCAGAGCAACTAATGAAAAACTGTTTTTT	CASSARATNEKLFF
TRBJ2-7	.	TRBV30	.	TGTGCCTGGAGCGGGCAGTCCTACGAGCAGTACTTC	CAWSGQSYEQYF
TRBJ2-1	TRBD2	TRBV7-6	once	TGTGCCAGCAGCTCCATAGCGGGAGGCTCCTACAATGAGCAGTTCTTC	CASSSIAGGSYNEQFF
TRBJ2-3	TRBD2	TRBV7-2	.	TGTGCCAGCAGCTCGAGGGCTAGCGGGAGGTTGAGCACAGATACGCAGTATTTT	CASSSRASGRLSTDTQYF
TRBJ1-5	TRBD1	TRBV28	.	TGTGCCAGCAGCGGGACAGGGGATCAGCCCCAGCATTTT	CASSGTGDQPQHF
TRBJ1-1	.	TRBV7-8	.	TGTGCCAGCAGCCCCATTGCCGCGAACACTGAAGCTTTCTTT	CASSPIAANTEAFF
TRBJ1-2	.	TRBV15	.	TGTGCCACCAGCAGAGATTTGGGCAGTGAAAACTATGGCTACACCTTC	CATSRDLGSENYGYTF
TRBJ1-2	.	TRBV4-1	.	TGCGCCAGCAGCCGAGACGGAGGCTATGGCTACACCTTC	CASSRDGGYGYTF
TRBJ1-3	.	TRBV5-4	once	TGTGCCAGCAGCTCCTCTGGCATCCTCTCTGGAAACACCATATATTTT	CASSSSGILSGNTIYF
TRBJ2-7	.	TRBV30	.	TGTGCCGGGGGGCCAGGGGGGTCCTACGAGCAGTACTTC	CAGGPGGSYEQYF
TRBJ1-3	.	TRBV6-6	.	TGTGCCAGCAGTTACTCGCCGGGCTCTGGAAACACCATATATTTT	CASSYSPGSGNTIYF
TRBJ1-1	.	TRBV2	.	TGTGCCAGCAGTGAAGTAATTCCCACCGGACGGGGGAGAACTGAAGCTTTCTTT	CASSEVIPTGRGRTEAFF
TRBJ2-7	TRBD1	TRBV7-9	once	TGTGCCAGCAGCACGACAGGGTCCGAGCAGTACTTC	CASSTTGSEQYF
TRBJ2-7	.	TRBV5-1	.	TGCGCCAGCAGCTTGGCATCCAATTCCCACGAGCAGTACTTC	CASSLASNSHEQYF
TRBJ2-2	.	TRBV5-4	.	TGTGCCAGCAGCTTGGATAGTCGGGAGCTGTTTTTT	CASSLDSRELFF
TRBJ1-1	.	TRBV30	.	TGTGCCTGGTCACGGGGGCTAAATATGAACACTGAAGCTTTCTTT	CAWSRGLNMNTEAFF
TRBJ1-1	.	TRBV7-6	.	TGTGCCAGCAGCTTAGATCAGTTCGCTGAAGCTTTCTTT	CASSLDQFAEAFF
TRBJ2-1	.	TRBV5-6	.	TGTGCCAGCAGCCCTGGGGCAGGGCTACTCTACAATGAGCAGTTCTTC	CASSPGAGLLYNEQFF
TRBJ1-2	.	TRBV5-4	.	TGTGCCAGCAGCCGGTCATCGGGACAATCTAACTATGGCTACACCTTC	CASSRSSGQSNYGYTF